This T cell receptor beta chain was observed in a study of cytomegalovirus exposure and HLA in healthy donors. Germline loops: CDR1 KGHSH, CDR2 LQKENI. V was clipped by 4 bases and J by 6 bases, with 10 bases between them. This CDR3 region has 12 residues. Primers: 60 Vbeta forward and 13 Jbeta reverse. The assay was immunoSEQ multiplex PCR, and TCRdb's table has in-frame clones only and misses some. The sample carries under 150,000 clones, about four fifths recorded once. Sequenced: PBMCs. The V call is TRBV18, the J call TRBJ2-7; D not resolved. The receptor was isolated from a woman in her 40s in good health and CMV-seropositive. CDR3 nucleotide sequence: TGTGCCAGCTCACTCGGTACTCTCGAGCAGTACTTC. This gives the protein CASSLGTLEQYF.